These T cell receptor beta chains were read from a single sample in a study of control samples from healthy donors and cancer patients. The method was immunoSEQ multiplex PCR; TCRdb's version includes in-frame clones alone and lacks a portion of them. The data contain 190,000 or so clones, approximately 95% of them seen just once; the ten biggest clones take up roughly 1.5%. Material for sequencing was blood. These receptors were taken from a man between 18 and 35 years old in good health. The conserved cysteine and the conserved F or W are not part of the CDR3 here. D genes are given only for firm matches.

CDR3: ASSLTGLIHPRA; J: TRBJ2-7; V: TRBV7-2; D: .
CDR3: ASSVDEGHGETQY; J: TRBJ2-5; V: TRBV9; D: .
CDR3: ASSPNLSTDTQY; J: TRBJ2-3; V: TRBV7-3; D: .
CDR3: ASSENSGYT; J: TRBJ1-2; V: TRBV6-1; D: .
CDR3: ASSIAGRAF; J: TRBJ1-1; V: TRBV7-2; D: .
CDR3: ASSILLEGNTIY; J: TRBJ1-3; V: TRBV19; D: .
CDR3: ASSPGTGVGY; J: TRBJ2-7; V: TRBV13; D: TRBD1
CDR3: ASSVSPTRGEKLF; J: TRBJ1-4; V: TRBV9; D: .
CDR3: ASSRGAGYGYT; J: TRBJ1-2; V: TRBV28; D: TRBD1
CDR3: ASSKEGGQVYNQPQH; J: TRBJ1-5; V: TRBV21-1; D: .
CDR3: SVAGQETQY; J: TRBJ2-5; V: TRBV29-1; D: .
CDR3: ASSSRQGASSSGNTIY; J: TRBJ1-3; V: TRBV9; D: TRBD1
CDR3: ASSSDRGRGNEQF; J: TRBJ2-1; V: TRBV5-4; D: TRBD1
CDR3: SVVPGNNQPQH; J: TRBJ1-5; V: TRBV29-1; D: .